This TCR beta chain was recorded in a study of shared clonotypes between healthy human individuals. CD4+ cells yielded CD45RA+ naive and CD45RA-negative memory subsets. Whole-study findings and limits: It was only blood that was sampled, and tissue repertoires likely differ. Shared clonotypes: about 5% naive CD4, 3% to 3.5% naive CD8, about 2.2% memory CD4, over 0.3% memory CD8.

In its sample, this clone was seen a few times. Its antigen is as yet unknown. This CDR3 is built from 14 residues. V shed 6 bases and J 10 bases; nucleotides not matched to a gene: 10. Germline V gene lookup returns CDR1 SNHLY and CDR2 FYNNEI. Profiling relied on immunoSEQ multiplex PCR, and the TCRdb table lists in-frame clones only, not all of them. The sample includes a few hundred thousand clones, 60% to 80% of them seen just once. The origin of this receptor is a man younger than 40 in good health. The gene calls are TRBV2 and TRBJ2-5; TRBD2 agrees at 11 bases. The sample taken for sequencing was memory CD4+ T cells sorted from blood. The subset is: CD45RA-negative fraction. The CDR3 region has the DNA TGTGCCAGCAGGGTTAAACTAGCGGGAGTTGACCAGTACTTC. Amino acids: CASRVKLAGVDQYF.